A single sample gave rise to the 17 T cell receptor beta chains below, sequenced in a study of immune characterization of retroperitoneal liposarcoma. One entry per CDR3 protein results from TCRdb running MiXCR on the PCR reads. Of some 20,000 distinct CDR3 sequences listed, more than 30% were seen once; the top ten hold roughly 7.4%. The material sequenced was blood. Receptors were obtained from a male donor with retroperitoneal liposarcoma.

This clonotype was seen a few times. The V gene is TRBV11-3, the J gene TRBJ2-1; D gene uncertain. CDR1 and CDR2 (germline): SGHNT, YENEEA. This CDR3 region has 15 residues. The ends were cut back, 0 bases at V and 13 bases at J, with 19 bases in the middle. The CDR3 DNA is TGTGCCAGCAGCTTAGATAGCTCCGGGCGGAAGACCCAGTTCTTC. Protein product: CASSLDSSGRKTQFF. Supplemented by reference TRBV11-3 and TRBJ2-1, the full variable domain reads EAGVVQSPRYKIIEKKQPVAFWCNPISGHNTLYWYLQNLGQGPELLIRYENEEAVDDSQLPKDRFSAERLKGVDSTLKIQPAELGDSAVYLCASSLDSSGRKTQFFGPGTRLTVL.

This clonotype occurred a few times. The genes are TRBV7-2 and TRBJ2-5; TRBD2 matches 11 bases. The tail of the sequence fits TRBJ2-7 better, so the J call may be wrong. Germline values: CDR1 SGHTA, CDR2 FQGNSA. The length of the CDR3 is 15 residues. The CDR3 DNA sequence: TGTGCCAGCAGCCTGGGACTAGCGGAGTCCTACGAGCAGTACTTC. It yields the protein CASSLGLAESYEQYF.

This clonotype was detected ten times or more. This rearrangement joins TRBV7-2 to TRBJ1-5; D is unclear. V lost 5 bases to trimming and J lost 5 bases, with 16 bases between them. Germline V gene lookup returns CDR1 SGHTA and CDR2 FQGNSA. The CDR3 length is 15 residues. CDR3 sequence (DNA): TGTGCCAGCAGCCCCCGCCATCGGGCGGATCAGCCCCAGCATTTT. Protein: CASSPRHRADQPQHF.

This sequence joins TRBV6-1 and TRBJ1-5; 8 bases are a match to TRBD1. V shed 5 bases, J shed 5 bases, and the junction held 5 bases outside the gene matches. The V gene's germline CDR1 is MNHNS and CDR2 SASEGT. This CDR3 contains 14 residues. The CDR3 loop is CASSTRTGYQPQHF. The CDR3 DNA follows: TGTGCCAGCAGTACACGGACAGGGTATCAGCCCCAGCATTTT.

This chain connects TRBV7-2 to TRBJ2-1; D might be TRBD2 (5 bases). The CDR3 loop spans 15 amino acids. CDR1 SGHTA and CDR2 FQGNSA come from the germline V gene. The V gene lost 5 bases and the J gene lost 15 bases, with 26 bases spanning the gap. DNA for the CDR3: TGTGCCAGCAGCGGCGAGCTGGGTGTGGGAGAGACGCTGTTCTTC. Translating it yields CASSGELGVGETLFF.

This clonotype is medium-sized. In DNA, the CDR3 is TGTGCCAGCAGTCGTCCGGGACAACCGAACACCGGGGAGCTGTTTTTT. As protein: CASSRPGQPNTGELFF. J is TRBJ2-2 and V is TRBV6-1, with D possibly being TRBD1 (6 bases). Trimming cost V 5 bases and J 0 bases, with 13 bases left between them. Germline V gives CDR1 MNHNS, CDR2 SASEGT. The CDR3 loop spans 16 amino acids.

This clonotype is labeled medium-sized (0.01 to 0.1%). V usage is TRBV6-1 and J usage is TRBJ2-1; D call uncertain. V was pared by 4 bases and J by 13 bases, with 20 bases between. The CDR3 is 14 amino acids. From germline, CDR1 is MNHNS and CDR2 SASEGT. The CDR3 spells CASSVGSGQETQFF. CDR3 nucleotide sequence: TGTGCCAGCAGTGTAGGGTCAGGCCAAGAGACCCAGTTCTTC.

This clonotype occurred a few times. The chain carries TRBV27 and TRBJ2-1, with TRBD1 as a possible D gene (6 bases). The DNA end favors TRBJ2-7, so the J call may be wrong. The CDR3 length is 13 residues. The germline gives CDR1 MNHEY, CDR2 SMNVEV (reference sequence). The CDR3 is CASSLEQGLEQYF. The CDR3 DNA reads as TGTGCCAGCAGTTTAGAACAGGGCCTCGAGCAGTACTTC.

Note on this clonotype: Because it lacks the conserved phenylalanine or tryptophan at the end, this CDR3 is likely a read error. The DNA is left out, because the CDR3 cannot be placed on it with certainty; the CDR3 is given as TCRdb lists it. This chain links TRBV6-6 with TRBJ2-5; TRBD1, as called in the table, went unchecked against the DNA. Germline V gene data show CDR1 as MNHNY and CDR2 as SVGAGI (reference sequence). The CDR3 length is 19 residues, termini included. The CDR3 reads CASSYSQGGTGHSPLHFGN.

The V gene is TRBV24-1, the J gene TRBJ1-5; a weak D match, TRBD1 (5 bases). Trimming removed 3 bases at V and 4 bases at J, with 9 bases between. The CDR3 has 14 amino acids. Germline CDR1 is KGHDR and CDR2 is SFDVKD. This CDR3 reads CATSDDRLNQPQHF. CDR3 sequence (DNA): TGTGCCACCAGTGATGACAGACTTAATCAGCCCCAGCATTTT.

This clonotype was counted only a few times. This chain uses TRBV6-6 with TRBJ2-3; no firm D call. The CDR3 consists of 13 residues. V was trimmed by 5 bases and J by 1 base, leaving 7 bases between them. Per germline, CDR1 MNHNY and CDR2 SVGAGI (reference sequence). Here the CDR3 reads CASSGLGTDTQYF. The CDR3 nucleotides are TGTGCCAGCAGTGGTCTTGGCACAGATACGCAGTATTTT.

The V call is TRBV4-1, the J call TRBJ2-7; TRBD1 matches 9 bases. The DNA matches TRBJ2-1 better at its end, which makes the J call doubtful. CDR1 and CDR2 from the germline V gene are MGHRA and YSYEKL. This CDR3 region has 17 residues. CDR3 DNA sequence: TGCGCCAGCAGCCAGGGTAGGACAGGGGATTCATACAATGAGCAGTTCTTC. Residues: CASSQGRTGDSYNEQFF.

This chain joins TRBV24-1 and TRBJ2-1; TRBD1 matches 8 bases. The J call may be faulty, since TRBJ2-5 better matches the DNA end. Germline V gene sequence: CDR1 KGHDR, CDR2 SFDVKD. The CDR3 totals 14 residues. The CDR3 nucleotides read TGTGCCACCAGTGATTCAGGGGGCTCGGAGACCCAGTACTTC. It is translated as CATSDSGGSETQYF.

The chain recombines TRBV6-1 with TRBJ2-7; 9 positions match TRBD1. From germline, CDR1 is MNHNS and CDR2 SASEGT. This CDR3 contains 15 residues. V lost 6 bases to trimming and J lost 1 base; unmatched junction nucleotides: 7. The CDR3 sequence: CASSLGTGRSYEQYF. CDR3 sequence (DNA): TGTGCCAGCAGCCTTGGGACAGGGAGGTCCTACGAGCAGTACTTC.

This clonotype occurred many times. This chain links TRBV28 with TRBJ2-1; D possibly matches TRBD1 or TRBD2 (5 bases each). With 10 bases removed from V and 7 bases from J, the gap between germline ends came to 20 bases. The CDR3 length is 14 residues. Germline CDR1 reads MDHEN; CDR2 reads SYDVKM. The CDR3 coding sequence is TGTGCCACCACTGCCAGAGGGGTAATGAATGAGCAGTTCTTC. Translated, it gives CATTARGVMNEQFF.

The chain is built from TRBV4-1 and TRBJ2-7, with D unresolved. CDR3 length: 16 residues. V was clipped by 0 bases and J by 2 bases, with 14 bases between them. The germline V gene has CDR1 MGHRA and CDR2 YSYEKL. The CDR3 reads CASSQEALSATYEQYF. CDR3 nucleotides: TGCGCCAGCAGCCAAGAAGCACTAAGCGCTACCTACGAGCAGTACTTC.

About this clonotype: The germline gene is not matched at one end of the junction; a read error may be the cause. This chain links TRBV4-1 with TRBJ2-1; 10 bases match TRBD2. CDR3 size: 15 residues. CDR1 MGHRA and CDR2 YSYEKL come from the germline V gene. The CDR3 DNA reads TGTGCCAGCAGCCAAAATACGGGACTAGCGACCGAGCAGTTCTTC. Translated, it gives CASSQNTGLATEQFF.